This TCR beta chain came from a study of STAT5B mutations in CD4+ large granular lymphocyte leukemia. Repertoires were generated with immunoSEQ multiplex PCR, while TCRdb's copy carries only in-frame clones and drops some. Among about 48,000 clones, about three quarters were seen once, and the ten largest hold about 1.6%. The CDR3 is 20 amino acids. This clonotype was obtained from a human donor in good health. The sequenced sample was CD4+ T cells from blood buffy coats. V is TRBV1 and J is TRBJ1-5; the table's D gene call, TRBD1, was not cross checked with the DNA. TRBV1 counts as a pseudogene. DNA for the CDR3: TGCACCAGCAGCCAAGGCGGAAGGGACACAAATAGCCTCCGCAATCAGCCCCAGCATTTT. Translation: CTSSQGGRDTNSLRNQPQHF.